The 24 T cell receptor beta chains below were found in one sample sequenced in a study of response to subunit inactivated influenza vaccine. TCRdb re-analysed the RT-PCR reads in MiXCR, keeping a single row per CDR3 protein. Of about 160,000 distinct CDR3 sequences listed, about 11% were seen once; the top ten hold around 11%. The sequencing here drew on non-naive T cells sorted from PBMCs, taken more than 35 days after vaccination. These receptors originate from a man aged 50 to 59 who received an inactivated influenza vaccine.

This clonotype was picked up a small number of times. The chain couples TRBV25-1 to TRBJ2-4; 8 bases are a match to TRBD1. Germline loops: CDR1 MGHDK, CDR2 SYGVNS. This CDR3 comprises 17 residues. V shed 2 bases and J 2 bases; nucleotides not matched to a gene: 8. In nucleotides, the CDR3 is TGTGCCAGCAGTGAAAGGACAGGGATAGGAACCAAAAACATTCAGTACTTC. Translation: CASSERTGIGTKNIQYF.

This clonotype was picked up a small number of times. The rearrangement uses TRBV5-1 and TRBJ2-7, with 10 bases matching TRBD2. This CDR3 contains 14 residues. The germline gives CDR1 SGHRS, CDR2 YFSETQ. The V segment lost 2 bases and the J segment 4 bases; nucleotides outside the gene matches: 3. CDR3 nucleotides: TGCGCCAGCAGCTTTACTAGCGGGACTTACGAGCAGTACTTC. Protein sequence: CASSFTSGTYEQYF.

J is TRBJ2-7 and V is TRBV30; 7 bases are shared with TRBD2. The ends lost 1 base at V and 3 bases at J; junction bases unmatched: 6. Germline assignment: CDR1 GTSNPN and CDR2 SVGIG (reference sequence). This CDR3 spans 14 amino acids. The CDR3 loop reads CAWSGLALRYEQYF. Written as DNA, the CDR3 is TGTGCCTGGAGTGGACTAGCTCTACGCTACGAGCAGTACTTC.

Only a few counts were recorded for this clonotype. The genes are TRBV29-1 and TRBJ2-2; D is perhaps TRBD1 (5 bases). The CDR3 contains 14 residues. CDR1 is SQVTM, CDR2 ANQGSEA, per germline. Deletions cut 1 base from V and 3 bases from J, with 9 bases between. As DNA, the CDR3 is TGCAGCGTTGAAGGACAGTACCACACCGGGGAGCTGTTTTTT. Its translation: CSVEGQYHTGELFF.

This clonotype was counted ten times or more. The rearrangement joins TRBV9 to TRBJ2-2; D perhaps matches TRBD2 (5 bases). V lost 2 bases, J lost 5 bases, and 10 bases lay in between. Germline-derived CDR1 and CDR2 are SGDLS and YYNGEE. This CDR3 has 14 residues. The CDR3 region has the DNA TGTGCCAGCAGCGTTGAGGGTTGGACCGGGGAGCTGTTTTTT. This translates into CASSVEGWTGELFF.

V and J are TRBV6-5 and TRBJ2-3; D gene unclear. Trimming pared 4 bases from V and 4 bases from J, leaving 6 bases between. The CDR3 spans 12 residues. In germline, CDR1 is MNHEY, CDR2 SVGAGI. The CDR3 here is CASSSSADTQYF. The CDR3 bases are TGTGCCAGCAGTTCTTCCGCAGATACGCAGTATTTT.

This clonotype was seen repeatedly, ten times or more. The chain employs TRBV11-2 and TRBJ2-7, with 9 positions matching TRBD1. CDR3 length: 15 amino acids. CDR1 and CDR2 (germline): SGHAT, FQNNGV. J lost 4 bases, V lost 2 bases, and 6 bases had no gene match. The CDR3 DNA follows: TGTGCCAGCAGCTTAACGGACAGGGGCAGATACGAGCAGTACTTC. Translation gives CASSLTDRGRYEQYF.

This clonotype was seen ten or more times. The chain recombines TRBV7-8 with TRBJ1-2, with 10 bases fitting TRBD1. Germline CDR1 is SGHVS and CDR2 is FQNEAQ. The J segment lost 8 bases and the V segment lost 1 base, leaving 4 bases of the junction unmatched. The CDR3 loop spans 14 amino acids. DNA for the CDR3: TGTGCCAGCAGCTTAGTAGGACAGGGGGGAGGCTACACCTTC. As protein: CASSLVGQGGGYTF.

This clonotype showed up just a few times. This sequence joins TRBV7-3 and TRBJ2-1; 8 nucleotides match TRBD1. V gave up 5 bases and J gave up 4 bases; unmatched junction bases: 10. Germline V gene sequence: CDR1 SGHTA, CDR2 FQGTGA. This CDR3 has 16 residues. CDR3 sequence reads: CASSPGTGEMYNEQFF. DNA of the CDR3: TGTGCCAGCAGCCCAGGGACAGGCGAAATGTACAATGAGCAGTTCTTC.

At least ten counts were recorded for this clonotype. The chain is built from TRBV5-1 and TRBJ1-1; a weak D match, TRBD1 (5 bases). Deletions cut 0 bases from V and 0 bases from J, with 15 bases between. Per the germline V gene, CDR1 is SGHRS and CDR2 is YFSETQ. The CDR3 runs 17 residues. CDR3 sequence (DNA): TGCGCCAGCAGCTTGGCCCAGGGTCCCGGGCTGAACACTGAAGCTTTCTTT. This codes for CASSLAQGPGLNTEAFF.

This clonotype showed up just a few times. The genes are TRBV2 and TRBJ2-7, with 13 bases aligning to TRBD2. The CDR3 sequence is 16 residues long. In germline, CDR1 is SNHLY, CDR2 FYNNEI. J was trimmed by 4 bases and V by 5 bases; bases with no gene match: 8. CDR3 DNA: TGTGCCAGCAGTAAAGGGACTAGCGGGATGAGGTACGAGCAGTACTTC. Protein product: CASSKGTSGMRYEQYF.

The V and J genes are TRBV25-1 and TRBJ2-1; a possible D gene is TRBD2 (6 bases). Per germline, CDR1 MGHDK and CDR2 SYGVNS. Trimming removed 5 bases from V and 7 bases from J, with 12 bases in between. The CDR3 is 13 amino acids. The CDR3 bases are TGTGCCAGCAGTAGGGGCGGGGATAATGAGCAGTTCTTC. Residues: CASSRGGDNEQFF.

This clonotype turned up a few times. The chain combines TRBV6-2 or TRBV6-3 with TRBJ2-7; tentatively, D is TRBD1 or TRBD2 (6 bases each). Trimming took off 0 bases at V and 7 bases at J, with 22 bases between the two ends. Per germline, CDR1 MNHEY and CDR2 SVGEGT. CDR3 size: 17 residues. The CDR3 loop is CASSYSSGVRGASEQYF. The CDR3 DNA is TGTGCCAGCAGTTACTCTTCGGGGGTCAGGGGTGCCTCGGAGCAGTACTTC.

The rearrangement links TRBV5-5 to TRBJ2-5, with 8 bases fitting TRBD2. Per germline, CDR1 SGHKS and CDR2 YYEKEE (reference sequence). CDR3 length: 15 amino acids. V was clipped by 4 bases and J by 5 bases; unmatched bases: 10. The CDR3 region is CASSPSSGWSETQYF. As DNA, the CDR3 is TGTGCCAGCAGCCCCTCTAGCGGGTGGTCGGAGACCCAGTACTTC.

The chain links TRBV9 to TRBJ2-7, with TRBD2 matching 8 bases. The CDR3 covers 20 residues. V lost 0 bases and J lost 2; bases outside the gene matches: 19. Germline V gene lookup returns CDR1 SGDLS and CDR2 YYNGEE. CDR3 region: CASSVVFGIMWRGVTYEQYF. The CDR3, as DNA: TGTGCCAGCAGCGTAGTATTTGGAATAATGTGGCGGGGGGTCACCTACGAGCAGTACTTC. Full variable domain (remainder filled in from reference TRBV9 and TRBJ2-7): DSGVTQTPKHLITATGQRVTLRCSPRSGDLSVYWYQQSLDQGLQFLIQYYNGEERAKGNILERFSAQQFPDLHSELNLSSLELGDSALYFCASSVVFGIMWRGVTYEQYFGPGTRLTVT.

The rearrangement joins TRBV9 to TRBJ2-1, with 9 bases lining up with TRBD2. Trimming removed 4 bases from V and 8 bases from J; junction bases left unmatched: 16. Germline CDR1 reads SGDLS; CDR2 reads YYNGEE. The CDR3 sequence is 17 residues long. CDR3 amino acids: CASSPEVAGAGLDEQFF. CDR3 coding DNA: TGTGCCAGCAGCCCCGAGGTAGCGGGAGCAGGTTTGGATGAGCAGTTCTTC.

The chain has TRBV4-3 and TRBJ2-2, with 12 positions matching TRBD2. V shed 0 bases, J shed 5 bases, and the junction held 10 bases outside the gene matches. Per germline, CDR1 LGHNA and CDR2 YSLEER. CDR3 length: 19 residues. The CDR3 coding sequence is TGCGCCAGCAGCCAAGATCCTCTTACTAGCGGGGGGCGGACCGGGGAGCTGTTTTTT. This sequence encodes CASSQDPLTSGGRTGELFF.

Only a few counts were recorded for this clonotype. The chain links TRBV18 to TRBJ2-1; D is uncertain. This CDR3 is 15 amino acids long. Germline-derived CDR1 and CDR2 are KGHSH and LQKENI. Trimming pared 1 base from V and 7 bases from J, leaving 14 bases between. The CDR3 region is CASSPRAGIANEQFF. The CDR3, as DNA: TGTGCCAGCTCACCACGGGCTGGGATAGCAAATGAGCAGTTCTTC.

There are a few counts of this clonotype. The CDR3 sequence: CASSYSQNTQYF. In DNA, the CDR3 is TGTGCCAGCAGTTACTCGCAAAATACGCAGTATTTT. The chain uses TRBV6-2 or TRBV6-3 and TRBJ2-3, with D unresolved. Germline loops: CDR1 MNHEY, CDR2 SVGEGT. V was clipped by 0 bases and J by 7 bases, with 5 bases between them. The CDR3 loop spans 12 amino acids.

The table lists this clonotype with a few counts. The rearrangement uses TRBV5-1 and TRBJ1-2; D gene unclear. V lost 0 bases, J lost 6 bases, and 9 bases lay in between. Germline V gene data show CDR1 as SGHRS and CDR2 as YFSETQ. CDR3 length: 13 amino acids. The CDR3 region has the DNA TGCGCCAGCAGCTTGGCTGATTTGAATGGCTACACCTTC. Translated, it gives CASSLADLNGYTF.

This clonotype has just a few counts. The DNA of the CDR3 is TGCAGTGCTAAAGGGACCACTAGCTCCTACAATGAGCAGTTCTTC. Residues: CSAKGTTSSYNEQFF. The rearrangement uses TRBV20-1 and TRBJ2-1; either TRBD1 or TRBD2 may fit D (5 bases each). This CDR3 has 15 amino acids. Germline V lookup: CDR1 DFQATT, CDR2 SNEGSKA (reference sequence). The V end lost 4 bases, the J end lost 0 bases, and 13 bases lay between the germline ends.

The chain employs TRBV25-1 and TRBJ2-7; no reliable D call. The germline gives CDR1 MGHDK, CDR2 SYGVNS. V was clipped by 1 base and J by 2 bases, with 9 bases between them. The length of the CDR3 is 14 residues. The DNA of the CDR3 is TGTGCCAGCAGTGAATCTGTCAGTGCCTACGAGCAGTACTTC. It codes for CASSESVSAYEQYF.

The V gene is TRBV23-1, the J gene TRBJ1-1; 7 nucleotides match TRBD1. TRBV23-1 has ORF status, its function being uncertain. CDR3 length: 19 residues. V lost 0 bases to trimming and J lost 4 bases; unmatched junction nucleotides: 17. The DNA of the CDR3 is TGCGCCAGCAGTCAATCGGAGGATGACAGGGTGAATTTTAGCACTGAAGCTTTCTTT. Residues: CASSQSEDDRVNFSTEAFF.

This clonotype has more than one count but fewer than ten. V usage is TRBV7-2 and J usage is TRBJ2-2; no firm D call. Trimming shortened V by 5 bases and J by 8 bases, and 15 bases separated the two germline ends. CDR3 length: 14 amino acids. CDR1 SGHTA and CDR2 FQGNSA come from the germline V gene. CDR3 DNA: TGTGCCAGCAGCCCGACGGCAGCTCGAGGGGAGCTGTTTTTT. This gives the protein CASSPTAARGELFF. Full variable domain (outside the CDR3, taken from reference TRBV7-2 and TRBJ2-2): GAGVSQSPSNKVTEKGKDVELRCDPISGHTALYWYRQSLGQGLEFLIYFQGNSAPDKSGLPSDRFSAERTGGSVSTLTIQRTQQEDSAVYLCASSPTAARGELFFGEGSRLTVL.